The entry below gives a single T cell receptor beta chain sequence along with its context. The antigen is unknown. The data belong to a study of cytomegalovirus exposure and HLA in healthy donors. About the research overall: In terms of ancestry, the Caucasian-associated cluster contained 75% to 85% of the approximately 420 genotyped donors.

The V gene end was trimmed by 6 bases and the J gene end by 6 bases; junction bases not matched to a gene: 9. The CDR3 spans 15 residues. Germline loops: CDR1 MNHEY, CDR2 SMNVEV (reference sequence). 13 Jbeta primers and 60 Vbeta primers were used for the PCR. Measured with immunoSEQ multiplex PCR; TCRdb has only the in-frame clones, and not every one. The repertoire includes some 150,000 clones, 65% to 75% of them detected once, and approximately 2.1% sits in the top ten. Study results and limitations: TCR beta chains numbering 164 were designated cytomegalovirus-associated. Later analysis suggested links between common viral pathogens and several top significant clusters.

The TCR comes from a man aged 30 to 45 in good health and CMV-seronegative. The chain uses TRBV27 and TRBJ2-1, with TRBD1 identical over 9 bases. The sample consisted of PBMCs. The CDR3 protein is CASRWDRAGFNEQFF. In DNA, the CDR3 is TGTGCCAGCAGGTGGGACAGGGCCGGATTCAATGAGCAGTTCTTC.